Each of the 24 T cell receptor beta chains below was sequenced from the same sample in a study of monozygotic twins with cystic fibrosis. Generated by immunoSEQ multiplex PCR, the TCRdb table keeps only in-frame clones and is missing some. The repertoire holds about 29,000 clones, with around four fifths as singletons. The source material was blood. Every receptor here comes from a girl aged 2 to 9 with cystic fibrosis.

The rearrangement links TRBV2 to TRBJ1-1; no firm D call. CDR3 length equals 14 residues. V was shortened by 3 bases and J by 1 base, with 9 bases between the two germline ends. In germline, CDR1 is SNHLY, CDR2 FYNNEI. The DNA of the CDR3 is TGTGCCAGCAGTGATGTGGCCGGGAACACTGAAGCTTTCTTT. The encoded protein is CASSDVAGNTEAFF.

The CDR3 coding sequence is TGCGCCAGCAGTGGGACTAGAAACTACGAGCAGTACTTC. This encodes CASSGTRNYEQYF. V usage is TRBV10-1 and J usage is TRBJ2-7, with TRBD2 matching 7 bases. Per germline, CDR1 WNHNN and CDR2 SYGVQD (reference sequence). V lost 4 bases, J lost 3 bases, and 3 bases stayed unmatched. This CDR3 has 13 amino acids.

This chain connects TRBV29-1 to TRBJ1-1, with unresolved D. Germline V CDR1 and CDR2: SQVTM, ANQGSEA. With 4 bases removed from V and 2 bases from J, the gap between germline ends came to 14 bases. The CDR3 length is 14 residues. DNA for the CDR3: TGCAGCGTTGTAGGGTTGAGACAAAACACTGAAGCTTTCTTT. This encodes CSVVGLRQNTEAFF.

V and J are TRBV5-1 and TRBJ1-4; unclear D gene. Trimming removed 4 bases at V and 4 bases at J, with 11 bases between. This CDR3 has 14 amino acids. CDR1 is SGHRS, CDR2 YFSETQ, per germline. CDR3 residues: CASSIDTNNEKLFF. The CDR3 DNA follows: TGCGCCAGCAGCATCGACACGAATAATGAAAAACTGTTTTTT.

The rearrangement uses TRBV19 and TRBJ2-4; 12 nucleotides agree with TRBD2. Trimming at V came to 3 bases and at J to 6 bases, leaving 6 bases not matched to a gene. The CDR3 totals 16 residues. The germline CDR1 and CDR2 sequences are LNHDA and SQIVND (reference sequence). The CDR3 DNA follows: TGTGCCAGTAGTATGTCCTTACTAGCGGGGGGAAACATTCAGTACTTC. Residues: CASSMSLLAGGNIQYF.

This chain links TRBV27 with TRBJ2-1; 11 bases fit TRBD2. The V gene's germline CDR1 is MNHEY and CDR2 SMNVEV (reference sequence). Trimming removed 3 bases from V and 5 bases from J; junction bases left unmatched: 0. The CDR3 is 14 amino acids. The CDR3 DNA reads TGTGCCAGCAGTTTGGGACTAGCGGACAATGAGCAGTTCTTC. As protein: CASSLGLADNEQFF.

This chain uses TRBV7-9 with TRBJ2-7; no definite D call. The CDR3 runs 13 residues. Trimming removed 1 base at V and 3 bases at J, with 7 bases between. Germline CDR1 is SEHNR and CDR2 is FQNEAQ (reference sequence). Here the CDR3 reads CASSLGVDYEQYF. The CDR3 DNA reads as TGTGCCAGCAGCTTAGGAGTAGACTACGAGCAGTACTTC.

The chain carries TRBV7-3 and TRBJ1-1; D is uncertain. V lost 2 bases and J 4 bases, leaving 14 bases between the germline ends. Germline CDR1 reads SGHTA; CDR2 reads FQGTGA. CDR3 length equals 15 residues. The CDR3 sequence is CASSLGFKKGTEAFF. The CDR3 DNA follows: TGTGCCAGCAGCTTAGGGTTTAAGAAAGGCACTGAAGCTTTCTTT.

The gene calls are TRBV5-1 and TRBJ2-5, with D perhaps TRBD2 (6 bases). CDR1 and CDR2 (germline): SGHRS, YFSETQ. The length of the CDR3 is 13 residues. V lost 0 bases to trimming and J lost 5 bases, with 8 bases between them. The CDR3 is CASSLAGDETQYF. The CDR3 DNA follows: TGCGCCAGCAGCTTGGCGGGGGACGAGACCCAGTACTTC.

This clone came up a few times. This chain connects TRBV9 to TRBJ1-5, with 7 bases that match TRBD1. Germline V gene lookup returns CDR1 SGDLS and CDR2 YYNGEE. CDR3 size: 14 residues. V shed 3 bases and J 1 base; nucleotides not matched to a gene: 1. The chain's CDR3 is CASSGGQSNQPQHF. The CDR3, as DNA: TGTGCCAGCAGCGGGGGACAGAGCAATCAGCCCCAGCATTTT. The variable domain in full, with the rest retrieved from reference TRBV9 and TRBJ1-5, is DSGVTQTPKHLITATGQRVTLRCSPRSGDLSVYWYQQSLDQGLQFLIQYYNGEERAKGNILERFSAQQFPDLHSELNLSSLELGDSALYFCASSGGQSNQPQHFGDGTRLSIL.

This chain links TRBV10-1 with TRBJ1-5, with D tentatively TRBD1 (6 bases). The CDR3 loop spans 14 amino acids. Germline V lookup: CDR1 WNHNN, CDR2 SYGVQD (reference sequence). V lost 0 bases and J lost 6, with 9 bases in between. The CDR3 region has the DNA TGCGCCAGCAGTGAGTCCAGGGGTGGTCAGCCCCAGCATTTT. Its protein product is CASSESRGGQPQHF.

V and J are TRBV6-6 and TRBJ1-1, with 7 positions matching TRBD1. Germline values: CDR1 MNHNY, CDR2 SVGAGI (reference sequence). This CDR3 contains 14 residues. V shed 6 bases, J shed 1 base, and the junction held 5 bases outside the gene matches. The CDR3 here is CASRDRDRNTEAFF. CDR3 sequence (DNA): TGTGCCAGCAGAGACAGGGATAGGAACACTGAAGCTTTCTTT.

The CDR3 nucleotides read TGTGCCAGCAGCCAGGGGAGGGCCAGCTCCTACAATGAGCAGTTCTTC. It translates to CASSQGRASSYNEQFF. This sequence joins TRBV4-2 and TRBJ2-1; 7 nucleotides align to TRBD2. The V segment lost 3 bases and the J segment 0 bases; nucleotides outside the gene matches: 5. In germline, CDR1 is LGHNA, CDR2 YNFKEQ. The length of the CDR3 is 16 residues.

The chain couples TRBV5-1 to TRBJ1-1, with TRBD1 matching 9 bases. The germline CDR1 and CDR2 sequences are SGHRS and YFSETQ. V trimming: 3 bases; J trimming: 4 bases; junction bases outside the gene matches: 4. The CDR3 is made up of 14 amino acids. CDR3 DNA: TGCGCCAGCAGCTCTGGACAGGGGAGCACTGAAGCTTTCTTT. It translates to CASSSGQGSTEAFF.

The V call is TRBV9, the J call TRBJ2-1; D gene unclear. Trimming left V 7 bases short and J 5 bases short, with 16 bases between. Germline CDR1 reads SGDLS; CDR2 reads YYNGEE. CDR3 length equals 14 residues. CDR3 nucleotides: TGTGCCAGCTCCCCACGGGCCTTGAACAATGAGCAGTTCTTC. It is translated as CASSPRALNNEQFF.

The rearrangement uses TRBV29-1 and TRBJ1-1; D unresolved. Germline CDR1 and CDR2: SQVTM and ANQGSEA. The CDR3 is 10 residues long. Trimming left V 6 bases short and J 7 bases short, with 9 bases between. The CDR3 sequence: CSVIPGEAFF. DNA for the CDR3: TGCAGCGTAATACCAGGTGAAGCTTTCTTT.

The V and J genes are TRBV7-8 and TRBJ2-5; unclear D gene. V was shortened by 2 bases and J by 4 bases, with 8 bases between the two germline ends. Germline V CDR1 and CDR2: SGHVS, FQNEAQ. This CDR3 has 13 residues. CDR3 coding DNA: TGTGCCAGCAGCTTAAGGTGGTCAGAGACCCAGTACTTC. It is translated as CASSLRWSETQYF.

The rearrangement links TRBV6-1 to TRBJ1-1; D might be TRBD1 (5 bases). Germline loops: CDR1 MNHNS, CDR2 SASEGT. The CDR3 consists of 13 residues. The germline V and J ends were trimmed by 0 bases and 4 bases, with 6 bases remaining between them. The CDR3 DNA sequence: TGTGCCAGCAGTGAAGCGAGGGGCACTGAAGCTTTCTTT. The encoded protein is CASSEARGTEAFF.

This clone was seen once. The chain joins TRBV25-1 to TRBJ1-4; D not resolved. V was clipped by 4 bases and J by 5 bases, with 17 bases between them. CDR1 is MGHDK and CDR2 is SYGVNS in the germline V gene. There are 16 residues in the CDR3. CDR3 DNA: TGTGCCAGCAGTGCATCCGTACTTGGGCAGAATGAAAAACTGTTTTTT. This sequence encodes CASSASVLGQNEKLFF.

The CDR3 nucleotides are TGTGCCAGCAGCTTAGGTATCTATCGGGAGACCCAGTACTTC. Translated, it gives CASSLGIYRETQYF. The genes are TRBV7-8 and TRBJ2-5; no reliable D call. The CDR3 covers 14 residues. Germline CDR1 SGHVS, CDR2 FQNEAQ. V was cut by 1 base and J by 5 bases, with 11 bases left in between.

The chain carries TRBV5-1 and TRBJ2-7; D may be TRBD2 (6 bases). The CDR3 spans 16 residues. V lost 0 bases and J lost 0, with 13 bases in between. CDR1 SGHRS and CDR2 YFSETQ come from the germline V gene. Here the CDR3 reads CASSLASRRGSYEQYF. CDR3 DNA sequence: TGCGCCAGCAGCTTGGCCAGTCGGAGGGGCTCCTACGAGCAGTACTTC.

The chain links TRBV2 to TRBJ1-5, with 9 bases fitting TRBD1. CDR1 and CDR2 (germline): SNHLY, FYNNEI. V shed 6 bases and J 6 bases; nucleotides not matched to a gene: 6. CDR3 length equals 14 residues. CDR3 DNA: TGTGCCAGCAGAGGGACAGGGTCTAGTCAGCCCCAGCATTTT. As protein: CASRGTGSSQPQHF.

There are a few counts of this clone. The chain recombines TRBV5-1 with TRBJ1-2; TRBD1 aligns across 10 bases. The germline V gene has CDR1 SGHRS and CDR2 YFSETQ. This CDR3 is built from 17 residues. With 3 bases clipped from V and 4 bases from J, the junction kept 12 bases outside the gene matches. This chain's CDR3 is CASSSGQGGAFGYGYTF. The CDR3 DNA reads TGCGCCAGCAGCTCAGGACAGGGGGGCGCGTTCGGCTATGGCTACACCTTC.

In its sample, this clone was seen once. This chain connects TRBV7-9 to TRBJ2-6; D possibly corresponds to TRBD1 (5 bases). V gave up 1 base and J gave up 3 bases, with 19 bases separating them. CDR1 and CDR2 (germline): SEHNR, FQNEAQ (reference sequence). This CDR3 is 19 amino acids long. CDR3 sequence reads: CASSLVAGSSLGGANVLTF. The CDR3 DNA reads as TGTGCCAGCAGCTTAGTCGCAGGGTCGAGTTTAGGTGGGGCCAACGTCCTGACTTTC.